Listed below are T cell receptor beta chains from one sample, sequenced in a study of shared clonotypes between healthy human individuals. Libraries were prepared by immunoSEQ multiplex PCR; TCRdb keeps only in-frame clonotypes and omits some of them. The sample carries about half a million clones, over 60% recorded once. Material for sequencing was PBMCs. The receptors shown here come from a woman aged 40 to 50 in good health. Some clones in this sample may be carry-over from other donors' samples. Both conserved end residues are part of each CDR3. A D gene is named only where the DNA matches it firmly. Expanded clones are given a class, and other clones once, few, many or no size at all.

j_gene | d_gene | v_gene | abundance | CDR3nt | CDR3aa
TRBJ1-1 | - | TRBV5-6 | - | TGTGCCAGCAGCCCCCCGGACCGAATTGGGGCTTTCTTT | CASSPPDRIGAFF
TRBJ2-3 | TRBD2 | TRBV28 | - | TGTGCCAGCAGGTCAAGCGGGAGGGGATGGATGGAGAGCACAGATACGCAGTATTTT | CASRSSGRGWMESTDTQYF
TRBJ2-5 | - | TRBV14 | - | TGTGCCAGCAGCCAAGATCTGAACCAAGAGACCCAGTACTTC | CASSQDLNQETQYF
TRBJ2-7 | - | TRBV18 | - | TGTGCCAGCTCACCGGACAGCTCCTACGAGCAGTACTTC | CASSPDSSYEQYF
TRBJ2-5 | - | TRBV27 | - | TGTGCCAGCAGTTTAAAGAGTTCGTGGGAAGAGACCCAGTACTTC | CASSLKSSWEETQYF
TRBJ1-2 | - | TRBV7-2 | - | TGTGCCAGCAGCTTAGGGCGGGGCGCTTATGGCTACACCTTC | CASSLGRGAYGYTF
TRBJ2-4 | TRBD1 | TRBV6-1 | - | TGTGCCAGCAGTCCTACAGGGGGTTCCAAAAACATTCAGTACTTC | CASSPTGGSKNIQYF
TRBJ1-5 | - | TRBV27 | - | TGTGCCAGCAGTCCCCGCGGGGACTTGGCCGGTCAGCCCCAGCATTTT | CASSPRGDLAGQPQHF
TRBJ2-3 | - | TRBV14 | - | TGTGCCAGCAGCCAATCAGGGGCGGCCGCCCTCACAGATACGCAGTATTTT | CASSQSGAAALTDTQYF
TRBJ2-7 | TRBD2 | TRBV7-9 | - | TGTGCCAGCAGCTTACAGGGGGGACTAGCGGGTGAGCAGTACTTC | CASSLQGGLAGEQYF
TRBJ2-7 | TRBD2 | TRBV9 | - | TGTGCCAGCAGCGGGGGCGGGAGTTCGGGCGAGCAGTACTTC | CASSGGGSSGEQYF
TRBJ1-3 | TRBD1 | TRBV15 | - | TGTGCCACCAGCAGCGGTGGGACAGTAGGTGGAAACACCATATATTTT | CATSSGGTVGGNTIYF
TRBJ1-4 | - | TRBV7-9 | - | TGTGCCAGCAGCCCCGGGACTGCTCCTAATGAAAAACTGTTTTTT | CASSPGTAPNEKLFF
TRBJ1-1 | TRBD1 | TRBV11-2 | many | TGTGCCAGCAGCTTAGTCTTCGGGACAGGGCAAACTGAAGCTTTCTTT | CASSLVFGTGQTEAFF
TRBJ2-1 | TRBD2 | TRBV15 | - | TGTGCCACCAGCAGGTGGGGGGGAGAGGCCAATGAGCAGTTCTTC | CATSRWGGEANEQFF
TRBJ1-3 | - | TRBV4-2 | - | TGTGCCAGCAGCCAGGTTGGGGGAAGCTCTGGAAACACCATATATTTT | CASSQVGGSSGNTIYF
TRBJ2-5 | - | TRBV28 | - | TGTGCCAGCAGTTGGGACACGAGGGGAGAGACCCAGTACTTC | CASSWDTRGETQYF
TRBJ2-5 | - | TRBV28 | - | TGTGCCAGCAGATCTACCTCTCCGACCCAGTACTTC | CASRSTSPTQYF
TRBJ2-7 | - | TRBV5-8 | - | TGTGCCAGCAGCCCCATCCCTGGGAGGGGGAGCTCCTACGAGCAGTACTTC | CASSPIPGRGSSYEQYF
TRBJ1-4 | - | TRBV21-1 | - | TGTGCCAGCAGCAAAGCTGCGAGACAGGGATACGCTAGGGCTAATGAAAAACTGTTTTTT | CASSKAARQGYARANEKLFF